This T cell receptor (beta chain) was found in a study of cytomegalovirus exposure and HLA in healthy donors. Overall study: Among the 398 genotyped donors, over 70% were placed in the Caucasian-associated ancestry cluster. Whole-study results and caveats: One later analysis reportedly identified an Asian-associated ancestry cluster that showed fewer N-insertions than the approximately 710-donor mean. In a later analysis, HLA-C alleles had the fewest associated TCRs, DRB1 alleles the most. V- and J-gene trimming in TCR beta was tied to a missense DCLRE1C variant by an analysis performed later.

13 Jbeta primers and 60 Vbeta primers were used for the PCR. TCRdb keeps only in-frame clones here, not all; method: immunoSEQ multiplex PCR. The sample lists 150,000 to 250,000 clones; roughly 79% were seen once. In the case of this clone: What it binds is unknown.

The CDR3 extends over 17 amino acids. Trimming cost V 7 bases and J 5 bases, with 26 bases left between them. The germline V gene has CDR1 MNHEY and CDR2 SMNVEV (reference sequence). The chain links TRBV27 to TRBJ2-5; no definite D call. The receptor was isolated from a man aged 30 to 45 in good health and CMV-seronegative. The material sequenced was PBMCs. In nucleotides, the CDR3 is TGTGCCAGCACCTCCTGCATATCGTTAGAGGCAGTTGAGACCCAGTACTTC. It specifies CASTSCISLEAVETQYF.